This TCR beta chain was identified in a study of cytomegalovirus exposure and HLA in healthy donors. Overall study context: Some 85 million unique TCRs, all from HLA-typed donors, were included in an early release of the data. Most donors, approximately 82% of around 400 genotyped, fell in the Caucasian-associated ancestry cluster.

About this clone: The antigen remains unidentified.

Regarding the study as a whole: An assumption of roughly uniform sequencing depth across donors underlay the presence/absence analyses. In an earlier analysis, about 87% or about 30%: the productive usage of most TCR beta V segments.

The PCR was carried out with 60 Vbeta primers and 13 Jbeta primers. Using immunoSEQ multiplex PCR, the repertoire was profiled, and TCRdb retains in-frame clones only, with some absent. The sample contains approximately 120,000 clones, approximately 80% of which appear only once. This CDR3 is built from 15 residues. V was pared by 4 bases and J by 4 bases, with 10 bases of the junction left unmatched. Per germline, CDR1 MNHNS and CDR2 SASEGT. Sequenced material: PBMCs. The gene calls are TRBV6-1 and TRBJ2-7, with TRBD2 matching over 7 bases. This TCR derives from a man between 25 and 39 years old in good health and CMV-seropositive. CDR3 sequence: CASSAGRAEAYEQYF. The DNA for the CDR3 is TGTGCCAGCAGTGCGGGGAGGGCCGAGGCTTACGAGCAGTACTTC.